The rows below give T cell receptor beta chains drawn from one sample of a study of Graves' ophthalmopathy and Graves' hyperthyroidism. Each CDR3 protein is one row after TCRdb ran MiXCR on the multiplex PCR reads. The sample carries about 380,000 distinct CDR3 sequences, just over 15% recorded once. Sequencing used peripheral blood. The source of these receptors is a woman aged 18-29 years with stable Graves' hyperthyroidism. Each CDR3 is given with its conserved first and last residue. A D gene is named only where the DNA matches it firmly. A row's size may be missing; if present it is once, few, many or a size class.

d_gene	v_gene	j_gene	len	abundance	CDR3nt	CDR3aa
NA	TRBV7-3	TRBJ2-7	13	NA	TGTGCCAGCAGCTTAGCTGGACACTACGAGCAGTACTTC	CASSLAGHYEQYF
TRBD1	TRBV27	TRBJ2-7	14	many	TGTGCCAGCAGTTTAGTCAGGGGGTCCCACGAGCAGTACTTC	CASSLVRGSHEQYF
TRBD1	TRBV28	TRBJ2-2	13	NA	TGTGCCAGCGCCGGGACAGCTACCGGGGAGCTGTTTTTT	CASAGTATGELFF
NA	TRBV20-1	TRBJ1-2	12	many	TGCAGTGCTAGTCGGGGAGATAATGGCTACACCTTC	CSASRGDNGYTF
NA	TRBV29-1	TRBJ1-2	12	many	TGCAGCGTTGCGGAGGGGGGCTATGGCTACACCTTC	CSVAEGGYGYTF
NA	TRBV6-5	TRBJ2-2	15	many	TGTGCCAGCAGTTATTTCCAGGGGTCGTCCGGGGAGCTGTTTTTT	CASSYFQGSSGELFF
NA	TRBV28	TRBJ2-7	16	NA	TGTGCCAGCAGTTTGCCCTCAGGGGCGAGCTCCTACGAGCAGTACTTC	CASSLPSGASSYEQYF
NA	TRBV2	TRBJ1-1	14	many	TGTGCCAGCACCAGTGCAGGGATGAACACTGAAGCTTTCTTT	CASTSAGMNTEAFF
TRBD1	TRBV6-1	TRBJ1-5	14	NA	TGTGCCAGCAGGACAGGGGGGTGGAATCAGCCCCAGCATTTT	CASRTGGWNQPQHF
TRBD1	TRBV5-1	TRBJ1-6	13	few	TGCGCCAGCAGCTGGGACAGAAATTCACCCCTCCACTTT	CASSWDRNSPLHF
NA	TRBV11-2	TRBJ1-3	14	many	TGTGCCAGCCGGATTACCCCCTCTGGAAACACCATATATTTT	CASRITPSGNTIYF
NA	TRBV7-9	TRBJ1-1	15	many	TGTGCCAGCAGCCCCCTGACAGGATTGAACACTGAAGCTTTCTTT	CASSPLTGLNTEAFF
TRBD1	TRBV20-1	TRBJ1-1	13	many	TGCAGTGCTACCACAGGGGCAGAGACTGAAGCTTTCTTT	CSATTGAETEAFF
NA	TRBV4-1	TRBJ2-7	18	NA	TGCGCCAGCAGCCAAGAGAAGGGTTTCGGGCTCCCGATCTACGAGCAGTACTTC	CASSQEKGFGLPIYEQYF
NA	TRBV6-1	TRBJ1-1	14	many	TGTGCCAGCAGTGCACAGGTTTTCGGCACTGAAGCTTTCTTT	CASSAQVFGTEAFF
TRBD1	TRBV6-1	TRBJ1-2	13	few	TGTGCCACCACGGACAGGGGAAAGGGGGGCTACACCTTC	CATTDRGKGGYTF
TRBD1	TRBV14	TRBJ1-2	16	few	TGTGCCAGCAGCCAAGATCCACCGGGACAGGGGTATGGCTACACCTTC	CASSQDPPGQGYGYTF
TRBD1	TRBV5-4	TRBJ2-2	18	many	TGTGCCAGCAGCTCCCTGGGTATTGGACAGGGCGGAGGAGGGGAGCTGTTTTTT	CASSSLGIGQGGGGELFF
NA	TRBV11-3	TRBJ2-2	13	few	TGTGCCAGCAGCTTAGATCCCCCCGGGGAGCTGTTTTTT	CASSLDPPGELFF
NA	TRBV19	TRBJ1-2	15	many	TGTGCCAGTAGCCCTTCCCAGGGGCAGGGGAATGGCTACACCTTC	CASSPSQGQGNGYTF
NA	TRBV19	TRBJ1-3	15	few	TGTGCCAGTAGTATGGGCATCTACTCTGGAAACACCATATATTTT	CASSMGIYSGNTIYF
TRBD1	TRBV6-4	TRBJ1-2	14	many	TGTGCCAGCAGTGACTCTTCAGGGGGGCATGGCTACACCTTC	CASSDSSGGHGYTF
NA	TRBV6-1	TRBJ1-2	12	many	TGTGCCAGCACCTCAACCCGCTATGGCTACACCTTC	CASTSTRYGYTF